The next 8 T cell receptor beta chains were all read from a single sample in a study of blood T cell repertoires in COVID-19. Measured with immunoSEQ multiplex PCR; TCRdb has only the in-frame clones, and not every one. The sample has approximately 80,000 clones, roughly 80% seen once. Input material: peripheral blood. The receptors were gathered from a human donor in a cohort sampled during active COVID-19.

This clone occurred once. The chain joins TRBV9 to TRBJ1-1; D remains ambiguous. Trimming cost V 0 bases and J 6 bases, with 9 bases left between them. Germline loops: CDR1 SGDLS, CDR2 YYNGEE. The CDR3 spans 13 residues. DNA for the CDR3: TGTGCCAGCAGCGTAGATGGGAGGGCTGAAGCTTTCTTT. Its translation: CASSVDGRAEAFF. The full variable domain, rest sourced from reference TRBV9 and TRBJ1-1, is DSGVTQTPKHLITATGQRVTLRCSPRSGDLSVYWYQQSLDQGLQFLIQYYNGEERAKGNILERFSAQQFPDLHSELNLSSLELGDSALYFCASSVDGRAEAFFGQGTRLTVV.

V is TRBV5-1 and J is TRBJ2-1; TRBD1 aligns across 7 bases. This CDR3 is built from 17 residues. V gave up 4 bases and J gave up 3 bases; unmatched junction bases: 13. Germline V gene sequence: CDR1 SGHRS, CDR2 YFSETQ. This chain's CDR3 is CASSPWSSRQGYNEQFF. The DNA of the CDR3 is TGCGCCAGCAGCCCGTGGAGTTCTCGACAGGGCTACAATGAGCAGTTCTTC.

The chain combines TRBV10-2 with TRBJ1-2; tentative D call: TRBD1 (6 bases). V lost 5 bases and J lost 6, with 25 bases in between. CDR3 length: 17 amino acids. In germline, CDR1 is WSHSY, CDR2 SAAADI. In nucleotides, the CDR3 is TGCGCCAGCAGTATCTCCCTGGGGGGGCGCGGCGGTAATGGCTACACCTTC. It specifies CASSISLGGRGGNGYTF.

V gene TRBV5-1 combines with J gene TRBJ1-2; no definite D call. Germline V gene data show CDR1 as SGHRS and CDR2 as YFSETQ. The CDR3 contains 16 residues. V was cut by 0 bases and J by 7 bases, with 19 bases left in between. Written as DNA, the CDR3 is TGCGCCAGCAGCTTGGTCCCGCCAGGCGATTTCAGTGGCTACACCTTC. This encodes CASSLVPPGDFSGYTF.

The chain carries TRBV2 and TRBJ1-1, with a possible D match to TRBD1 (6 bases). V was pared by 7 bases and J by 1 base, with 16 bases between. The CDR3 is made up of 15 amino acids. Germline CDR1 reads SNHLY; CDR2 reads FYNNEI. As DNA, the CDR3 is TGTGCCAGCATTGGGATGGGGGGGCCGAACACTGAAGCTTTCTTT. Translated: CASIGMGGPNTEAFF.

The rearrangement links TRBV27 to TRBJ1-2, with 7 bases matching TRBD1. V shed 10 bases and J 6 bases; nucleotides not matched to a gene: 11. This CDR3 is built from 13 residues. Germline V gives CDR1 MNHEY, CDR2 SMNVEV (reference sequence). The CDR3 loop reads CATRRGGGHGYTF. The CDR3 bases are TGTGCCACTAGAAGAGGGGGCGGTCATGGCTACACCTTC.

CDR3 sequence reads: CASSYRRGLRLEQYF. The CDR3 DNA sequence: TGTGCCAGCAGTTACCGCAGGGGGTTGAGGCTCGAGCAGTACTTC. The chain links TRBV6-6 to TRBJ2-7; 7 nucleotides line up with TRBD1. V lost 2 bases and J lost 6; bases outside the gene matches: 10. This CDR3 contains 15 residues. Germline V lookup: CDR1 MNHNY, CDR2 SVGAGI (reference sequence).

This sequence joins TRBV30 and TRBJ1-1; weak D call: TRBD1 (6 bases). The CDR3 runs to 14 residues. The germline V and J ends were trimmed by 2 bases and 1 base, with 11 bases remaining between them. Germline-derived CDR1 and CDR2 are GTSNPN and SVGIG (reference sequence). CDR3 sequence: CAWSPGHRNTEAFF. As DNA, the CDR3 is TGTGCCTGGAGTCCGGGACATCGGAACACTGAAGCTTTCTTT.